The entry below gives a single T cell receptor (beta chain) sequence along with its context. Only a few counts were recorded for this clonotype. Its antigen target is currently unknown. No base quality values were provided; no much bigger clone lies one nucleotide off. The study was a case-control design nested within a healthcare worker cohort in London, UK, with weekly nasopharyngeal swab PCR tests and blood sampling. Healthcare workers were enrolled in the week of the UK lockdown, from 23 to 31 March 2020, and were followed every week for up to roughly 15 weeks. This sample was taken from a study of early T cells in non-severe SARS-CoV-2 infection (dated by TCRdb to the early 2020s). About the investigation overall: Bulk RNA from unsorted whole blood was used for TCR sequencing, so alpha and beta chains could not be paired. On the study overall, not on this receptor specifically: Matching against VDJdb was skewed toward anti-spike CD8 responses, likely underestimated virus-specific expansions, and missed private and CD4 specificities.

The library came from 5' RACE. The sequencing machine was a NextSeq 500. Unique molecular identifiers were attached to individual cDNA molecules in the TCR library protocol so that sequencing error and PCR bias could be corrected. Both TCR alpha and beta chains were sequenced, and tight co-correlation was observed between alpha and beta sequence abundances in each sample. From the authors' description of their analysis: V gene, J gene and CDR3 annotation of TCR sequences was performed with Decombinator V4. Expanded TCRs were defined as changing significantly between any two time points under a Poisson model with p below 0.0001. TCR abundances were normalised to the total number of TCRs sequenced per sample and expressed as counts per million. MAIT TCRs were defined by TRAV1-2 paired with TRAJ12, TRAJ20 or TRAJ33, and iNKT TCRs by TRAV10 paired with TRAJ18. VDJdb, accessed on 1 November 2021, was searched for TCRs annotated for CMV, EBV and SARS-CoV-2, and TCRs annotated for more than one antigen were excluded. TCRdb trimmed public reads at Q25 via fastp, called clones via MiXCR and kept in-frame beta chains. Each CDR3 protein gets just one entry, which takes the most common genes and DNA from the rows behind it. The V and J calls, along with clone size, are taken from TCRdb and not from the paper's own processing. The table for this sample lists roughly 35,000 distinct CDR3 sequences; less than 5% of them were counted only once. The ten largest clones take up approximately 11% of the sample.

According to the germline V gene, CDR1 reads SGHTA and CDR2 reads FQGNSA. Its CDR3 holds 15 amino acids, cysteine through phenylalanine. Just CDR3 DNA is preserved here, 45 bases in frame from base 1. Trimming at the junction amounts to 5 bases on V and 0 bases on J, and the germline ends lie 12 bases apart. The TCR was taken from an adult who was a healthcare worker with PCR-confirmed SARS-CoV-2 infection or an uninfected control (not recorded which). The sequenced sample was whole blood. This chain is built from TRBV7-2 and TRBJ2-3, with TRBD2 perhaps the D gene, on 6 matching bases. The encoded CDR3 is CASSRVSGSTDTQYF. The DNA is as follows: TGTGCCAGCAGCCGAGTTAGCGGAAGCACAGATACGCAGTATTTT. The CDR3, completed at both ends by the reference TRBV7-2 and TRBJ2-3 genes, gives the full variable domain GAGVSQSPSNKVTEKGKDVELRCDPISGHTALYWYRQSLGQGLEFLIYFQGNSAPDKSGLPSDRFSAERTGGSVSTLTIQRTQQEDSAVYLCASSRVSGSTDTQYFGPGTRLTVL.